The clone carrying this T cell receptor (beta chain) was recorded a few times. The antigen remains undetermined. Using RNA transcripts as the source, TCR beta CDR3 regions were amplified. When the TCR CDR3 underwent first-round RT-PCR, the HTBI primer set was used. TCRdb processed the multiplex PCR reads anew with MiXCR; each CDR3 protein has one entry. The data hold about 720,000 distinct CDR3 sequences, with around 19% observed a single time. CDR1 MNHEY and CDR2 SVGEGT come from the germline V gene. The CDR3 loop spans 16 amino acids. Trimming took 2 bases from V and 0 from J, leaving 8 bases between them. The sample is drawn from a study of T cells in Graves' hyperthyroidism and ophthalmopathy. Exclusion of a patient resulted from uncontrolled infection, other autoimmune disease, pregnancy or lactation. This blood was taken when hyperthyroidism was first diagnosed, before any ophthalmopathy symptoms existed.

General study points: Ophthalmopathy was distinguished from stable hyperthyroidism by 13 V-J signatures. Among thyroid clonotypes expanded above 0.001, most also appeared in blood.

The receptor's source is a woman between 45 and 65 years old with Graves' hyperthyroidism that later progressed to Graves' ophthalmopathy. The chain joins TRBV6-2 or TRBV6-3 to TRBJ2-6; D gene uncertain. The sample consisted of blood. The CDR3 sequence: CASSYRRNSGANVLTF. CDR3 DNA sequence: TGTGCCAGCAGTTACCGAAGGAACTCTGGGGCCAACGTCCTGACTTTC.